This T cell receptor (beta chain) is from a study of CD8+ T cells in alopecia areata. Study-level background: Patients in the treated group were given tofacitinib by mouth, 5 to 10 mg twice a day. Affected scalp percentage determined the severity score of treated patients.

Extracted RNA was reverse transcribed, and the resulting cDNA served as sequencing template. Measured with immunoSEQ multiplex PCR; TCRdb has only the in-frame clones, and not every one. Of some 200,000 clones listed, roughly three fifths are singletons. As concerns this clone: Its cognate antigen is unknown.

The study's findings and limits: In blood and scalp, many expanded lesional clones persisted during tofacitinib.

CDR1 is MDHEN and CDR2 is SYDVKM in the germline V gene. V was cut by 6 bases and J by 5 bases, with 19 bases left in between. The CDR3 covers 15 residues. As to treatment: oral pan-JAK inhibitor, 5-10 mg twice daily. Lesional scalp punch biopsies and peripheral blood were collected from alopecia areata patients. This chain links TRBV28 with TRBJ2-5; D not resolved. The input for sequencing was CD4+ T cells sorted from blood, taken at week 4, from a patient treated with tofacitinib. This sequence originates from a human donor with alopecia areata. The DNA for the CDR3 is TGTGCCAGCAGGGACCGAGGACCAGAGAGGGAGACCCAGTACTTC. This translates into CASRDRGPERETQYF.